This T cell receptor beta chain emerged from a study of Graves' ophthalmopathy and Graves' hyperthyroidism. Regarding the study as a whole: Most clonotypes expanded in thyroid above 0.001 frequency were present in blood too. The model reached approximately 67% sensitivity and around 74% specificity for predicting ophthalmopathy progression.

Germline V CDR1 and CDR2: SGHRS, YFSETQ. V shed 0 bases and J shed 2 bases, with 9 bases lying between them. The CDR3 runs 14 residues. The authors amplified TCR beta CDR3 regions from RNA transcripts. First-round RT-PCR used HTBI primers; second-round multiplex PCR followed. TCRdb re-derived calls from the multiplex PCR reads in MiXCR, one entry per CDR3 protein. Among 220,000 or so distinct CDR3 sequences listed, about 22% were seen once. At least ten counts were recorded for this clonotype. Its specificity is unknown. This clonotype was obtained from a woman aged 45-65 years with Graves' ophthalmopathy. What was sequenced was peripheral blood. This chain joins TRBV5-1 and TRBJ2-7; TRBD1 is a possible D gene (6 bases). CDR3 loop: CASSLAGTTYEQYF. Here the CDR3 DNA reads TGCGCCAGCAGCTTGGCCGGGACAACCTACGAGCAGTACTTC.